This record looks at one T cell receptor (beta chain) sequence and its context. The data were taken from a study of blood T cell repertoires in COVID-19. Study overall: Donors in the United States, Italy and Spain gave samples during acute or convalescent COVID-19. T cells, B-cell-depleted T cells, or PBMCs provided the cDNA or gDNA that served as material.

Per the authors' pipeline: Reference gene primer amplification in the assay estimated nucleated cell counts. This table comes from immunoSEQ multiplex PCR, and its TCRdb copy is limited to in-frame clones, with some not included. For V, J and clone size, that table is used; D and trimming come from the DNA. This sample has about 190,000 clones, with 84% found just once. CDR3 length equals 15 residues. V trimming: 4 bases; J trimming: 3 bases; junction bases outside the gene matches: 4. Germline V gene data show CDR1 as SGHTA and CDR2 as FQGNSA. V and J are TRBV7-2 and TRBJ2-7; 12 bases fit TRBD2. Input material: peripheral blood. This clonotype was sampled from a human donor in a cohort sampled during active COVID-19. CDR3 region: CASSSMTSGSYEQYF. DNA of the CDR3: TGTGCCAGCAGCTCCATGACTAGCGGGAGCTACGAGCAGTACTTC.